The 3 T cell receptor beta chains in this list originate from one sample, sequenced in a study of cytomegalovirus exposure and HLA in healthy donors. 13 Jbeta primers and 60 Vbeta primers were used for the PCR. TCRdb keeps only in-frame clones here, not all; method: immunoSEQ multiplex PCR. The top ten clones hold 5.5% to 8.5% of a sample with 100,000 to 150,000 clones, about 74% of them seen once. The specimen was PBMCs. Receptor source: a male donor in good health and CMV-seronegative.

The DNA of the CDR3 is TGTGCCAGCAGTCCACAATCCCTAGCGGGCACAGATACGCAGTATTTT. Translating gives CASSPQSLAGTDTQYF. The chain links TRBV28 to TRBJ2-3, with TRBD2 identical over 7 bases. Trimming took 5 bases from V and 1 from J; bases not matched to a gene: 9. CDR1 MDHEN and CDR2 SYDVKM come from the germline V gene. This CDR3 is built from 16 residues. The full variable domain, its missing parts supplied by reference TRBV28 and TRBJ2-3, is DVKVTQSSRYLVKRTGEKVFLECVQDMDHENMFWYRQDPGLGLRLIYFSYDVKMKEKGDIPEGYSVSREKKERFSLILESASTNQTSMYLCASSPQSLAGTDTQYFGPGTRLTVL.

The sample holds many counts of this clone. This CDR3 reads CAISESGQGTYEQYF. The CDR3, as DNA: TGTGCCATCAGTGAGTCGGGACAGGGGACCTACGAGCAGTACTTC. This sequence joins TRBV10-3 and TRBJ2-7; 10 bases agree with TRBD1. V gave up 0 bases and J gave up 2 bases; unmatched junction bases: 1. The V gene's germline CDR1 is ENHRY and CDR2 SYGVKD. The CDR3 covers 15 residues.

This clone came up a few times. The CDR3 DNA is TGTGCCAGCAGCTTCGGTAGCGGCTACACAGATACGCAGTATTTT. It encodes CASSFGSGYTDTQYF. The chain uses TRBV5-4 and TRBJ2-3; the D gene is possibly TRBD2 (6 bases). The V end lost 2 bases, the J end lost 2 bases, and 12 bases lay between the germline ends. The CDR3 extends over 15 amino acids. Germline loops: CDR1 SGHNT, CDR2 YYREEE (reference sequence).